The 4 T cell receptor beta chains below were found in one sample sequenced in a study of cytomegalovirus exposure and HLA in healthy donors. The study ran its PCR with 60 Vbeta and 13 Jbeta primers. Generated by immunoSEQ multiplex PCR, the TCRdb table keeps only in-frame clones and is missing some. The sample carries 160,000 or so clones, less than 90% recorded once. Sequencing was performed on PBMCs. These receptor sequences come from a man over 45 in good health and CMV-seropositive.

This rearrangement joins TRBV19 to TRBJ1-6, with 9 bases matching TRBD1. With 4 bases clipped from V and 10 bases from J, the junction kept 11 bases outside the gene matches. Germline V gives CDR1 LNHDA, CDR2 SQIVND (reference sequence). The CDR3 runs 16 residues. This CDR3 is CASSTTAGTGSSPLHF. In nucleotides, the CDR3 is TGTGCCAGTAGTACAACCGCCGGGACAGGGTCATCACCCCTCCACTTT.

The CDR3 region is CASIPPPGHSMETQYF. The CDR3 region has the DNA TGTGCCAGCATCCCCCCCCCGGGACACAGCATGGAGACCCAGTACTTC. The chain links TRBV28 to TRBJ2-5; D might be TRBD1 (6 bases). Germline CDR1 is MDHEN and CDR2 is SYDVKM. V dropped 7 bases and J dropped 5 bases, with 23 bases sitting between them. The CDR3 consists of 16 residues.

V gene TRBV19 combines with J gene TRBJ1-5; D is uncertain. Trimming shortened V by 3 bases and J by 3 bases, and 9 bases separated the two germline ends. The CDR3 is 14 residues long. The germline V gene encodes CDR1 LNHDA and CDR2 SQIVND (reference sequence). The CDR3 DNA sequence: TGTGCCAGTAGTATTGAGGGCTACAATCAGCCCCAGCATTTT. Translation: CASSIEGYNQPQHF.

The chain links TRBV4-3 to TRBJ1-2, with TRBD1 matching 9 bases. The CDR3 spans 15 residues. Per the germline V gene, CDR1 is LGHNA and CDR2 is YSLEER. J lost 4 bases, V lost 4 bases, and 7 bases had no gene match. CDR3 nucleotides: TGCGCCAGCAGCCGAGACCTGACAGGGGGCTATGGCTACACCTTC. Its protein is CASSRDLTGGYGYTF.